The rows below give T cell receptor beta chains drawn from one sample of a study of blood T cell repertoires in COVID-19. Clones were sequenced by immunoSEQ multiplex PCR, and TCRdb holds only the in-frame ones, with some missing. Here the sample spans just over 650,000 clones, approximately 90% being singletons. Material: peripheral blood. These receptors were taken from a woman younger than 35 with acute or convalescent COVID-19. Both conserved end residues are trimmed from each CDR3. The D gene is left open where the match is weak.

CDR3aa: ATEAGVTDTQY; d_gene: TRBD2; v_gene: TRBV2
CDR3aa: ASSPGQGNTEAF; d_gene: -; v_gene: TRBV19
CDR3aa: ASSFTTSGFSYEQY; d_gene: TRBD2; v_gene: TRBV5-1
CDR3aa: ASSRGRGNTEAF; d_gene: -; v_gene: TRBV7-8
CDR3aa: AWKDRGSQPQH; d_gene: TRBD1; v_gene: TRBV30
CDR3aa: ATSRDGRVGTEKPQH; d_gene: -; v_gene: TRBV15
CDR3aa: ASSHPGPTGGNTEAF; d_gene: TRBD1; v_gene: TRBV4-1
CDR3aa: ASSSSNDFGYT; d_gene: -; v_gene: TRBV5-4
CDR3aa: ASSPRSHTEAF; d_gene: -; v_gene: TRBV3-1/TRBV3-2
CDR3aa: ASSFTSGGSYNEQF; d_gene: TRBD2; v_gene: TRBV5-1
CDR3aa: ASSLPTGAGGTDTQY; d_gene: TRBD2; v_gene: TRBV13
CDR3aa: ATQDRVGTNEKLF; d_gene: TRBD1; v_gene: TRBV5-4
CDR3aa: ATSRDPDRGAAF; d_gene: TRBD1; v_gene: TRBV15
CDR3aa: ASSLRGQGTTEAF; d_gene: -; v_gene: TRBV19
CDR3aa: ASSRRSGGRQETQY; d_gene: -; v_gene: TRBV7-9
CDR3aa: ASSEGGGPNYGYT; d_gene: TRBD1; v_gene: TRBV6-1
CDR3aa: ASSQDPTGLYEQY; d_gene: -; v_gene: TRBV4-3